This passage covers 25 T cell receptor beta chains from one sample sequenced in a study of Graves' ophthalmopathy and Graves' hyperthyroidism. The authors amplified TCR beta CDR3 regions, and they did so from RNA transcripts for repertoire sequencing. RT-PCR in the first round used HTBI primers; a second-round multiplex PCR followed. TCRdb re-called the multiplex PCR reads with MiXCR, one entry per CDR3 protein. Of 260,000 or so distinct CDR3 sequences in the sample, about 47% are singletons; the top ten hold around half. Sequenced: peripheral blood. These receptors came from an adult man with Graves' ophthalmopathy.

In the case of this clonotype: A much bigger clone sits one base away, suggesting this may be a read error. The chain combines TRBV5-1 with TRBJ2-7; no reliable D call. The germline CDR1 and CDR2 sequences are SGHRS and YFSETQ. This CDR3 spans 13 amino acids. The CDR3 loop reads CASSLGGTYERYF. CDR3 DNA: TGCGCCAGCAGCTTGGGAGGAACCTACGAGCGGTACTTC.

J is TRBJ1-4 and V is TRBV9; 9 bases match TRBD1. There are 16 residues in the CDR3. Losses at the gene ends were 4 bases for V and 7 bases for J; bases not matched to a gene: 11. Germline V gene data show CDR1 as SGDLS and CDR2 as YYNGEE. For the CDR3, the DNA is TGTGCCAGCAGCTCACAGGGGGCTGGAGTAGGTGAAAAACTGTTTTTT. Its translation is CASSSQGAGVGEKLFF.

CDR3 residues: CASSLATGGRQETQYF. The CDR3 DNA is TGTGCCAGCAGCTTAGCCACGGGCGGGAGGCAAGAGACCCAGTACTTC. The V and J genes are TRBV7-9 and TRBJ2-5; TRBD2 aligns across 8 bases. Germline CDR1 reads SEHNR; CDR2 reads FQNEAQ (reference sequence). V dropped 0 bases and J dropped 2; count of bases not matched to a gene: 5. This CDR3 comprises 16 residues.

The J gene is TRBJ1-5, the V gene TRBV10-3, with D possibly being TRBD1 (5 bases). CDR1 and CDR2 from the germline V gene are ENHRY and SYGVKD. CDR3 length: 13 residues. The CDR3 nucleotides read TGTGCGTCATTCGGGGGGGAGGGTCAGCCCCAGCATTTT. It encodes CASFGGEGQPQHF.

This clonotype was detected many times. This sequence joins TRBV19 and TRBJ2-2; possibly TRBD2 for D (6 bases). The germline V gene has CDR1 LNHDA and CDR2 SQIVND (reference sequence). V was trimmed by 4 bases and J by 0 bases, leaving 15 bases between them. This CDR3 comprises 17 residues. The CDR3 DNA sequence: TGTGCCAGTAGTAAATTTAGGACGGGAGCGAACACCGGGGAGCTGTTTTTT. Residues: CASSKFRTGANTGELFF.

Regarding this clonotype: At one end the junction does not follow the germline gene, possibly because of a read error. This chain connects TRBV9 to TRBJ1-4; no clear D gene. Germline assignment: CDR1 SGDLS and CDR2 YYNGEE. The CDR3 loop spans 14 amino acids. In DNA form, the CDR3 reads TGCGCCAGCAGCTTGTTGGGCGTAGGTGAAAAACTGTTTTTT. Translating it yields CASSLLGVGEKLFF.

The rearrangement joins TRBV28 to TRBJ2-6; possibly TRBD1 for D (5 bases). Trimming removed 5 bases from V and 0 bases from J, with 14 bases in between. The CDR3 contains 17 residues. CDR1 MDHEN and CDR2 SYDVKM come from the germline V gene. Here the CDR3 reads CASSRRQTTSGANVLTF. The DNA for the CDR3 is TGTGCCAGCAGTCGGCGACAGACGACCTCTGGGGCCAACGTCCTGACTTTC.

DNA of the CDR3: TGTGCCACCAGCAGAGGGGAGGGGGCTACCCAAGAGACCCAGTACTTC. This gives the protein CATSRGEGATQETQYF. V is TRBV15 and J is TRBJ2-5; perhaps D is TRBD1 or TRBD2 (7 bases each). The CDR3 has 16 amino acids. Between the trimmed V and J ends, which lost 1 base and 1 base, there was a span of 13 bases. The V gene's germline CDR1 is LNHNV and CDR2 YYDKDF (reference sequence).

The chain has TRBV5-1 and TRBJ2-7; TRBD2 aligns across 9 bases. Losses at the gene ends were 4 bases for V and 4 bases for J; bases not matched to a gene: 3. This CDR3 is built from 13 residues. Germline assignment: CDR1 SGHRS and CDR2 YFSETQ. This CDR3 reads CASSGLAKYEQYF. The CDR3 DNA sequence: TGCGCCAGCAGCGGACTAGCGAAGTACGAGCAGTACTTC.

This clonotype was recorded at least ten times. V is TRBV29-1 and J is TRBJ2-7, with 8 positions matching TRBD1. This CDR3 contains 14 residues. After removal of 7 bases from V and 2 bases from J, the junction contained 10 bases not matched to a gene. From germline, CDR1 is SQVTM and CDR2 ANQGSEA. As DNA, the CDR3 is TGCAGCGGTAGAGAGGGGACAGGTCCCTACGAGCAGTACTTC. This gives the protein CSGREGTGPYEQYF.

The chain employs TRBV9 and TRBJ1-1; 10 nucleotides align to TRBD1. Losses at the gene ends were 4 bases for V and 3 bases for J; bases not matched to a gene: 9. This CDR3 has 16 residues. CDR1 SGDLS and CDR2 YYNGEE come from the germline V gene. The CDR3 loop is CASSSPTGGRDTEAFF. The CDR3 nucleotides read TGTGCCAGCAGCTCTCCGACAGGGGGCAGGGACACTGAAGCTTTCTTT. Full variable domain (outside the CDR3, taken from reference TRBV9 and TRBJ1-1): DSGVTQTPKHLITATGQRVTLRCSPRSGDLSVYWYQQSLDQGLQFLIQYYNGEERAKGNILERFSAQQFPDLHSELNLSSLELGDSALYFCASSSPTGGRDTEAFFGQGTRLTVV.

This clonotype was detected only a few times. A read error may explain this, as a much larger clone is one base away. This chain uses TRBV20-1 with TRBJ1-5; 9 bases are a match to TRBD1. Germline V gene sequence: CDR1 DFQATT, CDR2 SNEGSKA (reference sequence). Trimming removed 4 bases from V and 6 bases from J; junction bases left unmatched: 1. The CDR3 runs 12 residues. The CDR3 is CSATQGAQPQHF. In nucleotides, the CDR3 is TGCAGTGCTACACAGGGGGCTCAGCCCCAGCATTTT.

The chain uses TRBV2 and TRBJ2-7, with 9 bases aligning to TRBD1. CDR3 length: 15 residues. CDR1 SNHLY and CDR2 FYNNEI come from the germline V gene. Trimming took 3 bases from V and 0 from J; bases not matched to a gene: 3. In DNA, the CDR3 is TGTGCCAGCAGTGAGGGACAGGGTCCCTCCTACGAGCAGTACTTC. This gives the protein CASSEGQGPSYEQYF.

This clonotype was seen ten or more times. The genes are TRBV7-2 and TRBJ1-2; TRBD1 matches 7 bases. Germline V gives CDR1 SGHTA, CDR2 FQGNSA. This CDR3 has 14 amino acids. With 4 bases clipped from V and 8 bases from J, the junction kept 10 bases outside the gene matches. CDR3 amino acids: CASSSREGAGGYTF. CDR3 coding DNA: TGTGCCAGCAGCTCCCGGGAGGGGGCGGGAGGCTACACCTTC.

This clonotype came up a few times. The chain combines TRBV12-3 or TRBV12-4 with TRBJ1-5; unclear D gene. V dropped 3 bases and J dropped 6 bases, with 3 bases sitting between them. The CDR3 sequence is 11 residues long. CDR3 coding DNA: TGTGCCAGCAGTTTCTCTCAGCCCCAGCATTTT. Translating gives CASSFSQPQHF.

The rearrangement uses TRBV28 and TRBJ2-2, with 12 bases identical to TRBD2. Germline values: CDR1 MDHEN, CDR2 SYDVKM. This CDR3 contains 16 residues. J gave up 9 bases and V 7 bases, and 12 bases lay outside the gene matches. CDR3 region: CASTPTSGRGDRELFF. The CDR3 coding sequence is TGTGCCAGCACCCCGACTAGCGGGAGAGGGGACCGGGAGCTGTTTTTT.

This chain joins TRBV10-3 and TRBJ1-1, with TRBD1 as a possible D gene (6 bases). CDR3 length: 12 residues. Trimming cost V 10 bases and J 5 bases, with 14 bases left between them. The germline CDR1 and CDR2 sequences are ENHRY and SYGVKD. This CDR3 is CATKRGGTEAFF. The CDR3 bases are TGTGCCACTAAGAGGGGGGGAACTGAAGCTTTCTTT.

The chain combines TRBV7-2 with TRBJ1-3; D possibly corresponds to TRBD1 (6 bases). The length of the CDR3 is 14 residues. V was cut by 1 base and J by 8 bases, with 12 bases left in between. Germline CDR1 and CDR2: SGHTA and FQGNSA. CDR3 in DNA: TGTGCCAGCAGCTTAGATTCACAGGGATACACCATATATTTT. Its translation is CASSLDSQGYTIYF.

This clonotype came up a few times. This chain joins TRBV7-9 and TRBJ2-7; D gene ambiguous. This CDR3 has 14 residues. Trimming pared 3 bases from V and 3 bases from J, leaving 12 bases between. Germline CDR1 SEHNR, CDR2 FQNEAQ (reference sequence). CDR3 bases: TGTGCCAGCAGCTTCGACGGTATTAGCTACGAGCAGTACTTC. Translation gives CASSFDGISYEQYF.

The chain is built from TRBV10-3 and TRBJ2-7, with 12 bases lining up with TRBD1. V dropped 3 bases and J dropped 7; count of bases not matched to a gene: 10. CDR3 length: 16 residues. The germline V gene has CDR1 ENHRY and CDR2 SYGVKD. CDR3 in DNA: TGTGCCATCAGTGATACAGAGGGACAGGGGGCCTGGGAGCAGTACTTC. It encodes CAISDTEGQGAWEQYF.

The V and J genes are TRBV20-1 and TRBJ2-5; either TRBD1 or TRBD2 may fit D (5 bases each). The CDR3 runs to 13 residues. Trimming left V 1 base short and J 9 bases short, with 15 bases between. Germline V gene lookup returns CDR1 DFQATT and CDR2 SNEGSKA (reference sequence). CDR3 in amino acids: CSARATGPPAQYF. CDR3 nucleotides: TGCAGTGCTAGAGCGACGGGGCCCCCGGCCCAGTACTTC.

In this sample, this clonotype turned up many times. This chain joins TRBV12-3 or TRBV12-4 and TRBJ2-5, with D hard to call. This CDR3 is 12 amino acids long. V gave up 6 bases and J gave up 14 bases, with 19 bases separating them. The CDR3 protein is CASSPDGLDRYF. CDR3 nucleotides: TGTGCCAGCAGCCCGGACGGCCTCGACCGATACTTC.

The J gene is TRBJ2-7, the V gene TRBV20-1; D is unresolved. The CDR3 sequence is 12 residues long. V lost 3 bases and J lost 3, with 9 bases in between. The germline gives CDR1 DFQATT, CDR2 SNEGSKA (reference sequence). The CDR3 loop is CSARIGDYEQYF. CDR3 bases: TGCAGTGCTAGGATTGGCGACTACGAGCAGTACTTC.

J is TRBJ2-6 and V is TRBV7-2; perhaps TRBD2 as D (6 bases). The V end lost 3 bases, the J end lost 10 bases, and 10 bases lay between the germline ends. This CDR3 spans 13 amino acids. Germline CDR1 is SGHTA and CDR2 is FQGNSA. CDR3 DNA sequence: TGTGCCAGCAGCTTGGGCGGGGAGAACGTCCTGACTTTC. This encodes CASSLGGENVLTF. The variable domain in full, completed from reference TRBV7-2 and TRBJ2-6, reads GAGVSQSPSNKVTEKGKDVELRCDPISGHTALYWYRQSLGQGLEFLIYFQGNSAPDKSGLPSDRFSAERTGGSVSTLTIQRTQQEDSAVYLCASSLGGENVLTFGAGSRLTVL.

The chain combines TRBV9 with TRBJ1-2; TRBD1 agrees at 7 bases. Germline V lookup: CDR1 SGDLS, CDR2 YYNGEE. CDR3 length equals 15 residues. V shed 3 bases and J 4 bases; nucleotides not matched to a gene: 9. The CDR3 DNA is TGTGCCAGCAGCGGGGGGACAGTATTAACCTATGGCTACACCTTC. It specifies CASSGGTVLTYGYTF.